Following are 3 T cell receptor beta chains from one sample sequenced in a study of T cell repertoires in cytomegalovirus infection. TCRdb fed the reads into MiXCR, producing one record per CDR3 protein. The data hold some 200,000 distinct CDR3 sequences, with 7.5% to 10% observed a single time. Sequencing used PBMCs. The receptors originated from a human donor in good health (CMV status not recorded). Some clones in this sample may be carry-over from other donors' samples.

Points on this clonotype: A much larger clone is a single base away; this may be a read error. This chain links TRBV7-2 with TRBJ1-3, with D uncertain. Germline assignment: CDR1 SGHTA and CDR2 FQGNSA. There are 13 residues in the CDR3. CDR3 region: CASSGNSRKTIYF. The CDR3 DNA reads as TGTGCCAGCAGCGGAAACAGCAGAAAGACCATATATTTT.

This clonotype was seen ten or more times. This chain uses TRBV11-2 with TRBJ2-7; 8 bases line up with TRBD1. The CDR3 extends over 14 amino acids. V lost 5 bases and J lost 3; bases outside the gene matches: 6. CDR1 and CDR2 from the germline V gene are SGHAT and FQNNGV. The CDR3 loop is CASSHGQGNYEQYF. In DNA, the CDR3 is TGTGCCAGCAGCCACGGACAGGGAAACTACGAGCAGTACTTC. Full variable domain (missing parts from reference TRBV11-2 and TRBJ2-7): EAGVAQSPRYKIIEKRQSVAFWCNPISGHATLYWYQQILGQGPKLLIQFQNNGVVDDSQLPKDRFSAERLKGVDSTLKIQPAKLEDSAVYLCASSHGQGNYEQYFGPGTRLTVT.

The V gene is TRBV29-1, the J gene TRBJ1-2; weak D call: TRBD1 (6 bases). V lost 0 bases, J lost 5 bases, and 13 bases lay in between. Germline V gene lookup returns CDR1 SQVTM and CDR2 ANQGSEA. The CDR3 totals 14 residues. CDR3 residues: CSVEDQGRGYGYTF. CDR3 nucleotide sequence: TGCAGCGTTGAAGATCAAGGCAGGGGATATGGCTACACCTTC.